This entry is about one T cell receptor beta chain. This entry belongs to a study of blood T cell repertoires in COVID-19. Using immunoSEQ multiplex PCR, the repertoire was profiled, and TCRdb retains in-frame clones only, with some absent. This sample carries some 190,000 clones, more than 75% of them seen once, and the ten largest clones take 17%. The CDR3 consists of 16 residues. V was clipped by 0 bases and J by 5 bases, with 14 bases between them. The germline V gene encodes CDR1 MNHEY and CDR2 SVGAGI. This TCR came from a woman aged 45-60 years with acute COVID-19. This rearrangement joins TRBV6-5 to TRBJ2-1; TRBD2 might be the D (6 bases). The sequencing input was PBMCs or T cells enriched from blood (not recorded which). As DNA, the CDR3 is TGTGCCAGCAGTTACTCGGGCAGCCGCGGGGACAATGAGCAGTTCTTC. This translates into CASSYSGSRGDNEQFF.